Included here is one TCR beta chain sequence, with context. The data were taken from a study of radiotherapy plus CTLA-4 blockade in lung cancer. At the level of the study: Objective responses were documented in around 20% of patients, with disease control in 31%.

The data were produced by immunoSEQ multiplex PCR, yet TCRdb's version contains in-frame clones alone and is incomplete. This sample has about 15,000 clones, with around 70% found just once. Germline V gives CDR1 SGHAT, CDR2 FQNNGV. CDR3 size: 14 residues. V lost 5 bases, J lost 5 bases, and 13 bases lay in between. The rearrangement links TRBV11-2 to TRBJ2-1; weak D call: TRBD1 (6 bases). The sample was peripheral blood, taken from a patient treated with radiotherapy plus ipilimumab. The receptor was isolated from a human donor with non-small cell lung cancer whose response to radiotherapy plus ipilimumab could not be evaluated. The CDR3, as DNA: TGTGCCAGCAGCCCTACGGACAGAAACAATGAGCAGTTCTTC. Its protein is CASSPTDRNNEQFF.